This entry features one T cell receptor (beta chain) sequence. The data belong to a study of cytomegalovirus exposure and HLA in healthy donors. Vbeta (60) and Jbeta (13) primers were used in the PCR. The data were produced by immunoSEQ multiplex PCR, yet TCRdb's version contains in-frame clones alone and is incomplete. Found here are fewer than 200,000 clones, approximately 72% of them singletons; the top ten hold about 2.5%. Losses at the gene ends were 6 bases for V and 0 bases for J; bases not matched to a gene: 3. This CDR3 is built from 14 residues. Germline V CDR1 and CDR2: LNHDA, SQIVND (reference sequence).

Input material: PBMCs. The source of this sequence is a human donor in good health. V gene TRBV19 combines with J gene TRBJ2-3; the match to TRBD1 covers 7 bases. The CDR3 nucleotides read TGTGCCAGTAGGGACAGGAGTAGCACAGATACGCAGTATTTT. It translates to CASRDRSSTDTQYF.